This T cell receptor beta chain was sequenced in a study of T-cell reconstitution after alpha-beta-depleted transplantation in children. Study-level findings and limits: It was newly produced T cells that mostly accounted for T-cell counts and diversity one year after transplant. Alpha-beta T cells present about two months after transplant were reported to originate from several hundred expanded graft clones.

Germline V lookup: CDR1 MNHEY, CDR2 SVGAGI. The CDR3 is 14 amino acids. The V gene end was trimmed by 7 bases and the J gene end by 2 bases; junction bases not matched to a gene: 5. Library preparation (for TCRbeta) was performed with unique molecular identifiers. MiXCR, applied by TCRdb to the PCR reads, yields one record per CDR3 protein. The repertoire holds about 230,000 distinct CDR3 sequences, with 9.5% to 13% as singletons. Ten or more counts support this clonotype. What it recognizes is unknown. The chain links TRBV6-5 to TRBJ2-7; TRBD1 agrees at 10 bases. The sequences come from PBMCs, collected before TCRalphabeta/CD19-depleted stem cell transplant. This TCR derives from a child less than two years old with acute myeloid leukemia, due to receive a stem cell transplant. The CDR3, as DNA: TGTGCCAGCACCGGACAGGGGGTCACCTACGAGCAGTACTTC. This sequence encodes CASTGQGVTYEQYF.